This TCR beta chain emerged from a study of regulatory T cells in long-lasting Graves disease. Time point denoted: newly diagnosed GD, antithyroid drugs for less than 3 months. There was RNA extracted from PBMCs, and the TCR library was made from it. Sequencing libraries for TCR beta were prepared with iRepertoire HTBI primers and Arm-PCR of CDR3 regions. One entry per CDR3 protein results from TCRdb running MiXCR on the multiplex PCR reads. The repertoire holds 320,000 or so distinct CDR3 sequences, with about a sixth as singletons. This clonotype was counted at least ten times. The clonotype comes from a female donor with Graves disease. Source: peripheral blood mononuclear cells (PBMCs), taken at new diagnosis, from a patient treated with antithyroid drugs.

This chain's CDR3 is CASSSASADEQFF. Written as DNA, the CDR3 is TGTGCCAGCAGTTCGGCATCGGCCGATGAGCAGTTCTTC. The genes are TRBV6-9 and TRBJ2-1; D uncertain. V lost 4 bases, J lost 8 bases, and 12 bases lay in between. The CDR3 is 13 residues long. CDR1 is MNHGY and CDR2 is SVAAGI in the germline V gene.